The 28 T cell receptor beta chains below were found in one sample sequenced in a study of shared clonotypes between healthy human individuals. This table comes from immunoSEQ multiplex PCR, and its TCRdb copy is limited to in-frame clones, with some not included. Of about 380,000 clones listed, 90% to 97% are singletons. The sample was memory CD8+ T cells sorted from blood. Described subset: CD45RO+ cells pooled with CCR7-negative TemRA cells. These receptors originate from a man between 25 and 39 years old in good health.

This chain links TRBV20-1 with TRBJ1-2, with 9 bases fitting TRBD1. CDR1 and CDR2 from the germline V gene are DFQATT and SNEGSKA (reference sequence). The CDR3 is 10 amino acids. The CDR3 DNA sequence: TGCAGGACAGGGGGCTATGGCTACACCTTC. Translating it yields CRTGGYGYTF.

This rearrangement joins TRBV7-9 to TRBJ2-1; tentatively, D is TRBD2 (5 bases). Trimming cost V 8 bases and J 8 bases, with 10 bases left between them. Germline loops: CDR1 SEHNR, CDR2 FQNEAQ (reference sequence). This CDR3 is built from 11 residues. CDR3 sequence (DNA): TGTGCCAGCTCTCGGGGTCATGAGCAGTTCTTC. As protein: CASSRGHEQFF.

The chain uses TRBV6-6 and TRBJ1-1; possible D gene TRBD1, 6 bases. Germline V gene lookup returns CDR1 MNHNY and CDR2 SVGAGI (reference sequence). The ends were cut back, 8 bases at V and 1 base at J, with 14 bases in the middle. This CDR3 has 14 residues. CDR3 amino acids: CASGPGGANTEAFF. The CDR3 DNA reads as TGTGCCAGCGGCCCGGGGGGCGCGAACACTGAAGCTTTCTTT.

The table lists this clone with a count of one. The junction and the germline gene differ at one end; a read error may be behind it. The rearrangement links TRBV4-2 to TRBJ2-4, with a possible D match to TRBD1 (5 bases). Germline values: CDR1 LGHNA, CDR2 YNFKEQ. This CDR3 contains 15 residues. The CDR3 sequence: CASSKEAGAKNIQYF. The CDR3 DNA reads TGTGCCAGCAGCAAAGAGGCAGGGGCCAAAAACATTCAGTACTTC.

The chain couples TRBV7-6 to TRBJ2-3, with TRBD2 as a possible D gene (6 bases). Trimming took off 5 bases at V and 2 bases at J, with 14 bases between the two ends. Germline CDR1 reads SGHVS; CDR2 reads FNYEAQ. CDR3 length: 15 amino acids. The CDR3, as DNA: TGTGCCAGCAGCGTTGCCGGCGGGACCACAGATACGCAGTATTTT. Translating gives CASSVAGGTTDTQYF.

The gene calls are TRBV28 and TRBJ2-3; no clear D. The CDR3 loop spans 14 amino acids. Trimming stripped 7 bases from V and 8 bases from J, with 19 bases between. Germline CDR1 is MDHEN and CDR2 is SYDVKM. The CDR3 DNA is TGTGCCAGCACCAGAGCCCCTACTCACGGTACGCAGTATTTT. This gives the protein CASTRAPTHGTQYF.

J is TRBJ2-7 and V is TRBV7-9; D unclear. CDR3 size: 12 residues. From germline, CDR1 is SEHNR and CDR2 FQNEAQ (reference sequence). V was cut by 5 bases and J by 3 bases, with 8 bases left in between. For the CDR3, the DNA is TGTGCCAGCAGCCGGAGAGACTACGAGCAGTACTTC. Translated, it gives CASSRRDYEQYF.

The genes are TRBV7-9 and TRBJ2-1; 7 nucleotides align to TRBD1. The trim removed 6 bases at V and 8 bases at J, leaving 10 bases unmatched. Germline assignment: CDR1 SEHNR and CDR2 FQNEAQ (reference sequence). The CDR3 runs 14 residues. The CDR3: CASRRDSLEDEQFF. The CDR3 DNA reads as TGTGCCAGCAGACGGGACAGCTTAGAGGATGAGCAGTTCTTC.

The chain couples TRBV5-8 to TRBJ2-6, with D possibly matching TRBD1 (5 bases). Germline CDR1 is SGHTS and CDR2 is YDEGEE. Trimming took off 0 bases at V and 2 bases at J, with 12 bases between the two ends. This CDR3 region has 17 residues. DNA for the CDR3: TGTGCCAGCAGCTTGGTTGCAGGGTTCACTGGGGCCAACGTCCTGACTTTC. It is translated as CASSLVAGFTGANVLTF.

The V and J genes are TRBV19 and TRBJ1-2; 7 bases agree with TRBD1. Per the germline V gene, CDR1 is LNHDA and CDR2 is SQIVND (reference sequence). After removal of 4 bases from V and 4 bases from J, the junction contained 3 bases not matched to a gene. The CDR3 extends over 13 amino acids. The CDR3 DNA sequence: TGTGCCAGTAGTAAGGACAGGCTCTATGGCTACACCTTC. Encoded protein: CASSKDRLYGYTF. Full variable domain (remainder filled in from reference TRBV19 and TRBJ1-2): DGGITQSPKYLFRKEGQNVTLSCEQNLNHDAMYWYRQDPGQGLRLIYYSQIVNDFQKGDIAEGYSVSREKKESFPLTVTSAQKNPTAFYLCASSKDRLYGYTFGSGTRLTVV.

The rearrangement uses TRBV29-1 and TRBJ2-7; no clear D. The V gene lost 4 bases and the J gene lost 2 bases, with 9 bases spanning the gap. The CDR3 covers 12 residues. Germline CDR1 is SQVTM and CDR2 is ANQGSEA. In nucleotides, the CDR3 is TGCAGCGTTGTGAAGGGAACCTACGAGCAGTACTTC. It yields the protein CSVVKGTYEQYF.

The rearrangement joins TRBV7-8 to TRBJ2-7; 14 positions match TRBD2. This CDR3 comprises 16 residues. With V trimmed by 0 bases and J by 4 bases, 2 bases remained unmatched. Germline CDR1 SGHVS, CDR2 FQNEAQ. The CDR3 is CASSLARTSGRYEQYF. The DNA of the CDR3 is TGTGCCAGCAGCTTAGCGCGGACTAGCGGGAGGTACGAGCAGTACTTC. The full variable domain, its missing parts supplied by reference TRBV7-8 and TRBJ2-7, is GAGVSQSPRYKVAKRGQDVALRCDPISGHVSLFWYQQALGQGPEFLTYFQNEAQLDKSGLPSDRFFAERPEGSVSTLKIQRTQQEDSAVYLCASSLARTSGRYEQYFGPGTRLTVT.

V gene TRBV27 combines with J gene TRBJ2-1; the D is unclear. V gave up 5 bases and J gave up 4 bases, with 12 bases separating them. This CDR3 contains 14 residues. Germline V lookup: CDR1 MNHEY, CDR2 SMNVEV (reference sequence). The CDR3 loop is CASSPQDGYNEQFF. The CDR3 DNA follows: TGTGCCAGCAGTCCTCAGGACGGATACAATGAGCAGTTCTTC.

The CDR3: CSVLAGGHYNEQFF. CDR3 in DNA: TGCAGCGTTCTAGCGGGAGGGCACTACAATGAGCAGTTCTTC. The J gene is TRBJ2-1, the V gene TRBV29-1; the match to TRBD2 covers 12 bases. CDR3 length equals 14 residues. CDR1 and CDR2 (germline): SQVTM, ANQGSEA. Trimming removed 5 bases from V and 3 bases from J; junction bases left unmatched: 2.

V and J are TRBV28 and TRBJ2-2, with TRBD1 matching 7 bases. The CDR3 consists of 15 residues. Looked up from germline, CDR1 is MDHEN and CDR2 is SYDVKM. The V segment lost 3 bases and the J segment 0 bases; nucleotides outside the gene matches: 1. CDR3 residues: CASSLGTANTGELFF. The CDR3 DNA is TGTGCCAGCAGTTTGGGGACAGCGAACACCGGGGAGCTGTTTTTT.

This chain links TRBV11-2 with TRBJ1-1, with 9 bases identical to TRBD1. J lost 4 bases, V lost 3 bases, and 3 bases had no gene match. CDR3 size: 14 residues. The germline CDR1 and CDR2 sequences are SGHAT and FQNNGV. CDR3 region: CASSFETGGTEAFF. The CDR3 nucleotides are TGTGCCAGCAGCTTCGAGACAGGGGGCACTGAAGCTTTCTTT.

The chain carries TRBV30 and TRBJ2-3, with D possibly called TRBD1 or TRBD2 (5 bases each). CDR1 is GTSNPN, CDR2 SVGIG, per germline (reference sequence). There are 15 residues in the CDR3. Trimming shortened V by 0 bases and J by 2 bases, and 12 bases separated the two germline ends. The CDR3 protein is CAWSVLSGTTDTQYF. The CDR3 region has the DNA TGTGCCTGGAGTGTTCTTTCGGGGACCACAGATACGCAGTATTTT.

Concerning this clone itself: Its ends do not fully match the called genes, so a read error is possible. This sequence joins TRBV11-3 and TRBJ2-5, with D possibly being TRBD2 (5 bases). This CDR3 spans 14 amino acids. Germline lookup yields CDR1 SGHNT and CDR2 YENEEA. DNA for the CDR3: TGTGCCGGCAGCTCCCGGAGGTTCCAAGAGACCCAGTACTTC. Translation: CAGSSRRFQETQYF.

V is TRBV6-6 and J is TRBJ1-2; D gene ambiguous. Germline CDR1 MNHNY, CDR2 SVGAGI (reference sequence). The V end lost 6 bases, the J end lost 4 bases, and 9 bases lay between the germline ends. CDR3 length equals 12 residues. In DNA form, the CDR3 reads TGTGCCAGCAGCCAATCTTTCTATGGCTACACCTTC. This translates into CASSQSFYGYTF.

The V gene is TRBV18, the J gene TRBJ1-1; D may be TRBD1 (6 bases). CDR3 length equals 14 residues. In germline, CDR1 is KGHSH, CDR2 LQKENI. Trimming took off 1 base at V and 1 base at J, with 7 bases between the two ends. CDR3 sequence: CASSPRGQNTEAFF. CDR3 coding DNA: TGTGCCAGCTCACCACGGGGGCAGAACACTGAAGCTTTCTTT.

This chain links TRBV7-8 with TRBJ1-4, with D unclear. Germline lookup yields CDR1 SGHVS and CDR2 FQNEAQ. This CDR3 has 13 residues. Between the trimmed V and J ends, which lost 5 bases and 7 bases, there was a span of 11 bases. For the CDR3, the DNA is TGTGCCAGCAGCCGGGGTGGTATTGAAAAACTGTTTTTT. Residues: CASSRGGIEKLFF.

This clone was seen once. The chain has TRBV7-9 and TRBJ2-7; D is possibly TRBD2 (7 bases). Germline V gene sequence: CDR1 SEHNR, CDR2 FQNEAQ (reference sequence). The CDR3 sequence is 11 residues long. Trimming removed 6 bases at V and 7 bases at J, with 10 bases between. The CDR3 sequence is CASRRGGEQYF. CDR3 coding DNA: TGTGCCAGCAGGAGGGGGGGAGAGCAGTACTTC.

This clone was seen only once. The V call is TRBV6-5, the J call TRBJ1-1, with a tentative D call TRBD1 (5 bases). CDR1 is MNHEY and CDR2 is SVGAGI in the germline V gene. This CDR3 has 14 residues. The germline V and J ends were trimmed by 1 base and 1 base, with 7 bases remaining between them. Written as DNA, the CDR3 is TGTGCCAGCAGTTACTTGGGACCGAACACTGAAGCTTTCTTT. It is translated as CASSYLGPNTEAFF.

The V and J genes are TRBV7-9 and TRBJ2-1; the match to TRBD2 covers 8 bases. After removal of 2 bases from V and 4 bases from J, the junction contained 7 bases not matched to a gene. The CDR3 consists of 16 residues. Germline loops: CDR1 SEHNR, CDR2 FQNEAQ (reference sequence). In nucleotides, the CDR3 is TGTGCCAGCAGCTTAAGGACTAGCACCCTTTACAATGAGCAGTTCTTC. Its translation is CASSLRTSTLYNEQFF. Supplemented by reference TRBV7-9 and TRBJ2-1, the full variable domain reads DTGVSQNPRHKITKRGQNVTFRCDPISEHNRLYWYRQTLGQGPEFLTYFQNEAQLEKSRLLSDRFSAERPKGSFSTLEIQRTEQGDSAMYLCASSLRTSTLYNEQFFGPGTRLTVL.

The chain uses TRBV10-3 and TRBJ2-2; 13 nucleotides match TRBD2. Germline CDR1 and CDR2: ENHRY and SYGVKD. J lost 3 bases, V lost 11 bases, and 12 bases had no gene match. The CDR3 is 17 amino acids. Here the CDR3 reads CAVGTSGKGMDTGELFF. The CDR3 nucleotides are TGTGCCGTAGGGACTAGCGGGAAAGGTATGGACACCGGGGAGCTGTTTTTT.

The chain employs TRBV6-5 and TRBJ2-1; unclear D gene. The V and J ends lost 4 bases and 10 bases respectively, with 8 bases between them. There are 11 residues in the CDR3. CDR1 is MNHEY, CDR2 SVGAGI, per germline. CDR3 in DNA: TGTGCCAGCAGTTCACGAGCGGAGCAGTTCTTC. The encoded protein is CASSSRAEQFF.

CDR3 residues: CASSEGGAGTVNTEAFF. The DNA for the CDR3 is TGCGCCAGCAGTGAAGGTGGCGCCGGGACAGTCAACACTGAAGCTTTCTTT. J is TRBJ1-1 and V is TRBV10-2; TRBD1 agrees at 7 bases. CDR1 and CDR2 from the germline V gene are WSHSY and SAAADI. Trimming cost V 3 bases and J 2 bases; bases outside gene matches: 12. CDR3 length equals 17 residues.

This clone was picked up one time. V usage is TRBV7-2 and J usage is TRBJ2-7, with D unclear. The CDR3 totals 12 residues. The V gene's germline CDR1 is SGHTA and CDR2 FQGNSA. V lost 5 bases to trimming and J lost 5 bases, with 10 bases between them. In DNA, the CDR3 is TGTGCCAGCAGCCCTCTTTTCCACGAGCAGTACTTC. It yields the protein CASSPLFHEQYF.